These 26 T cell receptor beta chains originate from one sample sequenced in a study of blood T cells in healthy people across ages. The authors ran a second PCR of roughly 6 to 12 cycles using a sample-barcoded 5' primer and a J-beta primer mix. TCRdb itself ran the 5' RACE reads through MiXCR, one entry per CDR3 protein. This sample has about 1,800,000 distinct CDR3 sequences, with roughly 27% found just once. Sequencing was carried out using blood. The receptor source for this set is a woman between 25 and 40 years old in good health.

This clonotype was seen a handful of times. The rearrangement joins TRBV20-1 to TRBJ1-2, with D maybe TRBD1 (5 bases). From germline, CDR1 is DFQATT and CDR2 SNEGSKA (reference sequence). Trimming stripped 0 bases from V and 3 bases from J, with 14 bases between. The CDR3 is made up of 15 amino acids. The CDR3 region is CSARDPGQGDYGYTF. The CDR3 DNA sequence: TGCAGTGCTAGAGATCCTGGGCAGGGAGACTATGGCTACACCTTC.

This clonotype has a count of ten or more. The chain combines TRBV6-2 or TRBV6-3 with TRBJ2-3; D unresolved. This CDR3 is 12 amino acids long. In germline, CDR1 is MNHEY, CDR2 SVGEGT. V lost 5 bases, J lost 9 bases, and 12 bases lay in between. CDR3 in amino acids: CASSGPSGTQYF. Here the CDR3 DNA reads TGTGCCAGCAGTGGACCGTCGGGCACGCAGTATTTT.

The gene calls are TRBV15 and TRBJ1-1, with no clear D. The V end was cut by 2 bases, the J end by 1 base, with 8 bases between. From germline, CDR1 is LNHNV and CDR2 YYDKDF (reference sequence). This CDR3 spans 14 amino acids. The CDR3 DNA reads TGTGCCACCAGCAGAACGACTCAGAACACTGAAGCTTTCTTT. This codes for CATSRTTQNTEAFF.

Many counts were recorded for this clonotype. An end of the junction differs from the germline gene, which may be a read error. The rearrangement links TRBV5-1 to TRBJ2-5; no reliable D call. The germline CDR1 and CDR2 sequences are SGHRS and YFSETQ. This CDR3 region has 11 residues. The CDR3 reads CASRRQETQYF. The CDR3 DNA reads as TGTGCCAGCCGGCGGCAAGAGACCCAGTACTTC.

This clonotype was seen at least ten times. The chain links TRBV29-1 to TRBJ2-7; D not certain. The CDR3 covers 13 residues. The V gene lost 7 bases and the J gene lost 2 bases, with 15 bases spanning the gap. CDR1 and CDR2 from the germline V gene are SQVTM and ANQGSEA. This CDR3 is CSAVGSGPYEQYF. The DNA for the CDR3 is TGCAGCGCCGTCGGGTCAGGCCCCTACGAGCAGTACTTC.

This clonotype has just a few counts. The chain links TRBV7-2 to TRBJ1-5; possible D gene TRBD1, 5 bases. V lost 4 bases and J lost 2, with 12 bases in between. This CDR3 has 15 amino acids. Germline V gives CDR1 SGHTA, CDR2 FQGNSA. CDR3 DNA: TGTGCCAGCAGCTCCTGGGGGGAGGGCAATCAGCCCCAGCATTTT. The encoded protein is CASSSWGEGNQPQHF. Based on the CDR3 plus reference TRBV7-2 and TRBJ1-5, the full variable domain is GAGVSQSPSNKVTEKGKDVELRCDPISGHTALYWYRQSLGQGLEFLIYFQGNSAPDKSGLPSDRFSAERTGGSVSTLTIQRTQQEDSAVYLCASSSWGEGNQPQHFGDGTRLSIL.

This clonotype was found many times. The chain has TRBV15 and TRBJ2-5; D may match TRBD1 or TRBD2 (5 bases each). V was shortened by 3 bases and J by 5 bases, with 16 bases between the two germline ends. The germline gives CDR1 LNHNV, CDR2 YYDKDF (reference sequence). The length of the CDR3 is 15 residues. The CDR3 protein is CATSSGAGSGETQYF. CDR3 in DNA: TGTGCCACCAGCAGTGGGGCAGGGAGTGGGGAGACCCAGTACTTC.

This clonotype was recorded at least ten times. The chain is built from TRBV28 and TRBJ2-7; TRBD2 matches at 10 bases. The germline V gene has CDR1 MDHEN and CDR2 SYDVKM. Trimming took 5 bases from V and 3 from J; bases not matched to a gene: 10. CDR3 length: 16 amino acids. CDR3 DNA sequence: TGTGCCAGCAGTATCCTCCCTAGCGGGAGTGGCTACGAGCAGTACTTC. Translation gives CASSILPSGSGYEQYF.

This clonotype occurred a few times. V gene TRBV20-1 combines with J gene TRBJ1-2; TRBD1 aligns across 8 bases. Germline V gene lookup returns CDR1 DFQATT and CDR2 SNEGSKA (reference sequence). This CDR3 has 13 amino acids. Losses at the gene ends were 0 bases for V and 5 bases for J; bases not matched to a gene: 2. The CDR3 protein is CSAREQGEYGYTF. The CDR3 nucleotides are TGCAGTGCTAGAGAACAGGGGGAGTATGGCTACACCTTC.

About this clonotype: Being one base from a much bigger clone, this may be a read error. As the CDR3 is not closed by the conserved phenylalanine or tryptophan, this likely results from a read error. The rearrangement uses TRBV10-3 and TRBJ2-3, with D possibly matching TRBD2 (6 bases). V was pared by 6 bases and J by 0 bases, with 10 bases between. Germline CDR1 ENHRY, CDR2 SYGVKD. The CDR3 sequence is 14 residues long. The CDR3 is CAISAGSSTDTQYL. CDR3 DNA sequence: TGTGCCATCAGCGCGGGGTCTAGCACAGATACGCAGTATTTG.

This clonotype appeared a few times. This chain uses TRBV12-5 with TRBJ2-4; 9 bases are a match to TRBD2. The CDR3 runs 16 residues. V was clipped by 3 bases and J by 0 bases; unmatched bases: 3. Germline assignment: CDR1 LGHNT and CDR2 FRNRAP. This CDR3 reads CASGFIAGAAKNIQYF. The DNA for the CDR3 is TGTGCTAGTGGTTTTATAGCGGGAGCAGCCAAAAACATTCAGTACTTC.

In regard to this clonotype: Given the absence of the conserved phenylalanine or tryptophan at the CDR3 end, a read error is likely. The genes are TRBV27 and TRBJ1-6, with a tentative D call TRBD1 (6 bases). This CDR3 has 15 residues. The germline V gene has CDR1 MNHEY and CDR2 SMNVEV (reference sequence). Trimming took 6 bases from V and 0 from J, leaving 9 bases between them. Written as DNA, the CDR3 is TGTGCCAGCAGACAGGGTAGCTCCTATAATTCACCCCTCCACCTT. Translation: CASRQGSSYNSPLHL.

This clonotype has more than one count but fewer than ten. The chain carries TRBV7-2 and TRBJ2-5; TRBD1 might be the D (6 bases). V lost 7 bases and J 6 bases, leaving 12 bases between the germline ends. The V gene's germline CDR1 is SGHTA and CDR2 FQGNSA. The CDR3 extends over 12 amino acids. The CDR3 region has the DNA TGTGCCAGCAACCTCAGGGGAAAGACCCAGTACTTC. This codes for CASNLRGKTQYF.

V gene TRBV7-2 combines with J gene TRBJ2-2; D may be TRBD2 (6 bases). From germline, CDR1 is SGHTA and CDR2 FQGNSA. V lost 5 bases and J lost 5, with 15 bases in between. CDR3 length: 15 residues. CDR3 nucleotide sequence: TGTGCCAGCAGCATAGGGACTGGAAGAACCGGGGAGCTGTTTTTT. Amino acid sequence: CASSIGTGRTGELFF.

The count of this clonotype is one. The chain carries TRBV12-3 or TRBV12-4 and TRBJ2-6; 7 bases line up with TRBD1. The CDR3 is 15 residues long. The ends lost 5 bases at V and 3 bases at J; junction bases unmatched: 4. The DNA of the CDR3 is TGTGCCAGCAGTCAGAACAGGGGTGGGGCCAACGTCCTGACTTTC. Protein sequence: CASSQNRGGANVLTF.

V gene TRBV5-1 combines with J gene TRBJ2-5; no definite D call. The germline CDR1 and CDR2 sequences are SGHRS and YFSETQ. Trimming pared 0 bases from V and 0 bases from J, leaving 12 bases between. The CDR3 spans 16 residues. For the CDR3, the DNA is TGCGCCAGCAGCTTGGAGGGTGGAAGGAACCAAGAGACCCAGTACTTC. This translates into CASSLEGGRNQETQYF.

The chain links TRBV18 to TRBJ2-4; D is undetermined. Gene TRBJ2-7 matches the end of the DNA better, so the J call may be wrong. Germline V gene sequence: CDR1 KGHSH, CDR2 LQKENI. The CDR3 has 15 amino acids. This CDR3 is CASSPAPAASYEQYF. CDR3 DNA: TGTGCCAGCTCACCAGCGCCAGCCGCATCCTACGAGCAGTACTTC.

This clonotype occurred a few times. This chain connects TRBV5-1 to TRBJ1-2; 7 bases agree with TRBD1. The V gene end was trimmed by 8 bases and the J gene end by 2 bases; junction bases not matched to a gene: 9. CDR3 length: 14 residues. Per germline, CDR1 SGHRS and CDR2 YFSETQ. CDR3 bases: TGCGCCAGTTCTCGGGACAGCCCAAACTATGGCTACACCTTC. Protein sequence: CASSRDSPNYGYTF.

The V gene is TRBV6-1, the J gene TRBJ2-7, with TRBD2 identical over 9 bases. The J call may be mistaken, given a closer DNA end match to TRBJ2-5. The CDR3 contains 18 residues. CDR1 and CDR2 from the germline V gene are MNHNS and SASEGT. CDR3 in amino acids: CASSPPRGSAGGRETQYF. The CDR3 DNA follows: TGTGCCAGCAGTCCTCCGAGAGGGTCTGCGGGGGGGCGGGAGACCCAGTACTTC.

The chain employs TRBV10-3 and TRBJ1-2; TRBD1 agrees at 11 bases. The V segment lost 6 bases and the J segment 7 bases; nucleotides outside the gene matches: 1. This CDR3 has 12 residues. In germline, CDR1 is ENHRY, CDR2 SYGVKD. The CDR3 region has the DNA TGTGCCATCAGGGGACAGGGGGTTGGCTACACCTTC. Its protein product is CAIRGQGVGYTF.

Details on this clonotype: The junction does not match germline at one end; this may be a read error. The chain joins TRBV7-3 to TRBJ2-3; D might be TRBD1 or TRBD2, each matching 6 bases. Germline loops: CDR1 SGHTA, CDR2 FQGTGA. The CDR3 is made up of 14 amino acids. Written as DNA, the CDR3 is TGTGCCAGCAGCTTAACGGGGGGCACAGATATGCAGTATTTT. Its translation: CASSLTGGTDMQYF. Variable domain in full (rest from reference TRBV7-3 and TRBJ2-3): GAGVSQTPSNKVTEKGKYVELRCDPISGHTALYWYRQSLGQGPEFLIYFQGTGAADDSGLPNDRFFAVRPEGSVSTLKIQRTERGDSAVYLCASSLTGGTDMQYFGPGTRLTVL.

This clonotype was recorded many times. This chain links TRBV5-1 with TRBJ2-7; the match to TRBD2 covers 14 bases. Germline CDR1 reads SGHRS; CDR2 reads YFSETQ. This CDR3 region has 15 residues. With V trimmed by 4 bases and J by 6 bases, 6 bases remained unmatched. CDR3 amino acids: CASSPGLAGVVEQYF. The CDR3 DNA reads TGCGCCAGCAGCCCGGGACTAGCGGGGGTAGTCGAGCAGTACTTC.

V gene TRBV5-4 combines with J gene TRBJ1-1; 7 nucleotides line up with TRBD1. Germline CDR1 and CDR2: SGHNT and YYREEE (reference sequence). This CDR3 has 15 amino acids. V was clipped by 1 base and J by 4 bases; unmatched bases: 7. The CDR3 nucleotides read TGTGCCAGCAGCTTGCCTGCCAGGGGGAGCACTGAAGCTTTCTTT. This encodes CASSLPARGSTEAFF.

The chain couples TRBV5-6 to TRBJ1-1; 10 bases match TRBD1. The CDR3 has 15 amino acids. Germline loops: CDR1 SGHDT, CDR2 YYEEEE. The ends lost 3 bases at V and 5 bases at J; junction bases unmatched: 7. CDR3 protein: CASSWRQGANTEAFF. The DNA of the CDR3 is TGTGCCAGCAGCTGGCGACAGGGGGCGAATACTGAAGCTTTCTTT.

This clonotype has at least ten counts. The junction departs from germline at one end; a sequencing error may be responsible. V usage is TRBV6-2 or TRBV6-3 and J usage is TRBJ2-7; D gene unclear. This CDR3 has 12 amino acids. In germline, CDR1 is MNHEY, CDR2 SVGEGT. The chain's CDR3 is CASKDGTYEQYF. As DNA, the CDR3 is TGCGCCAGCAAAGACGGTACCTACGAGCAGTACTTC.

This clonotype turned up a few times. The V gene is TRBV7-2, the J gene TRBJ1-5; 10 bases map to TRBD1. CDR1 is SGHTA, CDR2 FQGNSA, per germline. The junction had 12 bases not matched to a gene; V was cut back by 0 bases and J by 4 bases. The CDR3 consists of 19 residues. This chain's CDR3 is CASSLALLGQGKGNQPQHF. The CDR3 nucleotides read TGTGCCAGCAGCTTAGCGCTTTTGGGACAGGGGAAGGGGAATCAGCCCCAGCATTTT.